The sequence of this TCR beta chain was determined in a study of shared clonotypes between healthy human individuals. Source study methods: ImmunoSEQ yielded junction-only sequences lacking quality scores, so filtering differed. Assay used: immunoSEQ multiplex PCR; TCRdb lists only in-frame clones, some missing. V, J and clone size were drawn from that table, and D and trimming were deduced from the DNA. The table has roughly 2.4 million clones, more than 90% seen once. The TCR originated in a man younger than 35 in good health. The sequenced sample was naive CD4+ T cells sorted from blood. Indicated subset: CD45RA+ positively selected.

The CDR3 region has the DNA TGCGCCAGCAGTGTCACAGCAGAGAGGGCGCAGTATTTT. Translating gives CASSVTAERAQYF. The V and J genes are TRBV10-1 and TRBJ2-3; D is perhaps TRBD2 (5 bases). Germline CDR1 is WNHNN and CDR2 is SYGVQD (reference sequence). The CDR3 runs to 13 residues. With 4 bases removed from V and 10 bases from J, the gap between germline ends came to 15 bases.